What follows are 32 T cell receptor beta chains derived from one specimen sequenced in a study of cytomegalovirus exposure and HLA in healthy donors. The PCR had 60 Vbeta and 13 Jbeta primers. Here immunoSEQ multiplex PCR was the method, and the copy in TCRdb shows in-frame clones only, minus some. The top ten hold 11% of the sample, which has roughly 150,000 clones, around 75% seen once. The sequencing sample was made of PBMCs. The receptors originated from a young man in good health and CMV-seropositive.

This clone was observed a few times. The chain employs TRBV6-6 and TRBJ1-1; tentatively, D is TRBD1 (5 bases). The ends were cut back, 7 bases at V and 6 bases at J, with 12 bases in the middle. The germline V gene encodes CDR1 MNHNY and CDR2 SVGAGI (reference sequence). The CDR3 consists of 12 residues. In DNA, the CDR3 is TGTGCCAGCAATCAGGGCCAACCTGAAGCTTTCTTT. This codes for CASNQGQPEAFF.

The V call is TRBV30, the J call TRBJ2-1; 8 bases agree with TRBD2. The V gene's germline CDR1 is GTSNPN and CDR2 SVGIG (reference sequence). V lost 5 bases to trimming and J lost 5 bases; unmatched junction nucleotides: 11. The CDR3 covers 15 residues. The chain's CDR3 is CAWSEPWREDNEQFF. CDR3 DNA sequence: TGTGCCTGGTCAGAGCCCTGGCGGGAGGACAATGAGCAGTTCTTC.

The CDR3 protein is CASSVREFKAGGPTYEQYF. As DNA, the CDR3 is TGTGCCAGCAGTGTCCGGGAGTTTAAAGCGGGAGGGCCCACGTACGAGCAGTACTTC. The chain joins TRBV2 to TRBJ2-7; TRBD2 aligns across 10 bases. This CDR3 contains 19 residues. Germline CDR1 SNHLY, CDR2 FYNNEI. V was pared by 4 bases and J by 4 bases, with 19 bases of the junction left unmatched. Using reference TRBV2 and TRBJ2-7 for the parts outside the CDR3, the full variable domain is EPEVTQTPSHQVTQMGQEVILRCVPISNHLYFYWYRQILGQKVEFLVSFYNNEISEKSEIFDDQFSVERPDGSNFTLKIRSTKLEDSAMYFCASSVREFKAGGPTYEQYFGPGTRLTVT.

The chain joins TRBV19 to TRBJ2-1; tentative D call: TRBD2 (6 bases). Germline assignment: CDR1 LNHDA and CDR2 SQIVND (reference sequence). The CDR3 loop spans 15 amino acids. V was clipped by 4 bases and J by 1 base, with 11 bases between them. CDR3 coding DNA: TGTGCCAGTAGTAAGGGCGGGAATTCCTACAATGAGCAGTTCTTC. It specifies CASSKGGNSYNEQFF.

Only one count was recorded for this clone. This CDR3 is CASSPTSGRYNEQFF. CDR3 coding DNA: TGCGCCAGCAGCCCGACTAGCGGGAGATACAATGAGCAGTTCTTC. This chain connects TRBV5-1 to TRBJ2-1; 12 bases fit TRBD2. V gave up 4 bases and J gave up 4 bases; unmatched junction bases: 3. The V gene's germline CDR1 is SGHRS and CDR2 YFSETQ. This CDR3 spans 15 amino acids.

This chain uses TRBV9 with TRBJ2-2, with TRBD2 identical over 11 bases. Germline CDR1 is SGDLS and CDR2 is YYNGEE. The CDR3 extends over 17 amino acids. The V gene end was trimmed by 0 bases and the J gene end by 5 bases; junction bases not matched to a gene: 6. CDR3 sequence reads: CASSVVLAGGVTGELFF. CDR3 sequence (DNA): TGTGCCAGCAGCGTAGTTCTAGCGGGAGGCGTTACCGGGGAGCTGTTTTTT.

V and J are TRBV19 and TRBJ2-7, with D perhaps TRBD1 (5 bases). The V end was cut by 5 bases, the J end by 2 bases, with 16 bases between. Germline CDR1 LNHDA, CDR2 SQIVND (reference sequence). The CDR3 has 15 residues. The CDR3, as DNA: TGTGCCAGTAGTGACCCGGCAGGGCTGACCTACGAGCAGTACTTC. It codes for CASSDPAGLTYEQYF.

There are a few counts of this clone. This rearrangement joins TRBV7-9 to TRBJ2-5, with TRBD1 matching 7 bases. Germline V CDR1 and CDR2: SEHNR, FQNEAQ (reference sequence). The V segment lost 5 bases and the J segment 2 bases; nucleotides outside the gene matches: 17. The CDR3 covers 18 residues. CDR3 loop: CASSAQLNRGMGQETQYF. The CDR3 DNA sequence: TGTGCCAGCAGCGCTCAACTTAACAGGGGTATGGGTCAAGAGACCCAGTACTTC.

The gene calls are TRBV25-1 and TRBJ2-2, with 8 bases lining up with TRBD1. The V gene's germline CDR1 is MGHDK and CDR2 SYGVNS. Trimming took 4 bases from V and 4 from J; bases not matched to a gene: 11. The CDR3 consists of 17 residues. CDR3 sequence reads: CASSALDRGVGTGELFF. The CDR3, as DNA: TGTGCCAGCAGTGCACTAGACAGGGGAGTAGGCACCGGGGAGCTGTTTTTT. The full variable domain, rest sourced from reference TRBV25-1 and TRBJ2-2, is EADIYQTPRYLVIGTGKKITLECSQTMGHDKMYWYQQDPGMELHLIHYSYGVNSTEKGDLSSESTVSRIRTEHFPLTLESARPSHTSQYLCASSALDRGVGTGELFFGEGSRLTVL.

This sequence joins TRBV11-2 and TRBJ2-7; D gene unclear. This CDR3 comprises 14 residues. V shed 5 bases and J shed 6 bases, with 17 bases lying between them. Germline CDR1 and CDR2: SGHAT and FQNNGV. The CDR3, as DNA: TGTGCCAGCAGCATCCGGATTTTCGAGGTCGAGCAGTACTTC. Its translation is CASSIRIFEVEQYF.

This clone turned up a few times. This chain uses TRBV6-5 with TRBJ2-6, with D hard to call. V dropped 5 bases and J dropped 0 bases, with 8 bases sitting between them. This CDR3 comprises 15 residues. Germline CDR1 reads MNHEY; CDR2 reads SVGAGI. The CDR3 DNA reads TGTGCCAGCAGTACACTAAGCTCTGGGGCCAACGTCCTGACTTTC. Protein sequence: CASSTLSSGANVLTF.

This chain joins TRBV7-2 and TRBJ2-1; maybe TRBD2 (5 bases). The germline V and J ends were trimmed by 2 bases and 0 bases, with 8 bases remaining between them. CDR3 length: 15 residues. CDR1 SGHTA and CDR2 FQGNSA come from the germline V gene. The CDR3 sequence: CASSLHGNSYNEQFF. For the CDR3, the DNA is TGTGCCAGCAGCTTACACGGGAACTCCTACAATGAGCAGTTCTTC.

V and J are TRBV27 and TRBJ2-7; 14 bases agree with TRBD2. J was trimmed by 4 bases and V by 6 bases; bases with no gene match: 11. From germline, CDR1 is MNHEY and CDR2 SMNVEV (reference sequence). The CDR3 has 17 residues. The CDR3 loop reads CASSPSTSGRDLYEQYF. In DNA, the CDR3 is TGTGCCAGCAGCCCGTCGACTAGCGGGAGGGACCTATACGAGCAGTACTTC.

The table lists this clone with a few counts. This chain connects TRBV4-1 to TRBJ1-1; tentatively, D is TRBD1 (5 bases). V was pared by 4 bases and J by 1 base, with 13 bases between. CDR3 length equals 15 residues. Germline V gives CDR1 MGHRA, CDR2 YSYEKL. The CDR3 DNA is TGCGCCAGCAGCCTACAACAAACAGGGAACACTGAAGCTTTCTTT. It yields the protein CASSLQQTGNTEAFF.

The rearrangement joins TRBV5-4 to TRBJ2-7, with D perhaps matching TRBD2 (5 bases). The V end lost 3 bases, the J end lost 4 bases, and 11 bases lay between the germline ends. Per the germline V gene, CDR1 is SGHNT and CDR2 is YYREEE (reference sequence). This CDR3 is built from 13 residues. Written as DNA, the CDR3 is TGTGCCAGCAGCTCTGGAGGCGCTTACGAGCAGTACTTC. Translated, it gives CASSSGGAYEQYF.

Remarks on this clone: This sample also contains other DNA sequences that code for the same CDR3. This sequence joins TRBV4-1 and TRBJ2-7, with TRBD2 as a possible D gene (6 bases). CDR3 size: 14 residues. Looked up from germline, CDR1 is MGHRA and CDR2 is YSYEKL. V gave up 4 bases and J gave up 5 bases, with 15 bases separating them. The CDR3 bases are TGCGCCAGCAGCCCGGACATCTCGGGGGACGAGCAGTACTTC. Encoded protein: CASSPDISGDEQYF.

The V and J genes are TRBV6-1 and TRBJ1-4; 7 nucleotides line up with TRBD1. The CDR3 runs to 14 residues. Germline values: CDR1 MNHNS, CDR2 SASEGT. With V trimmed by 8 bases and J by 1 base, 4 bases remained unmatched. The CDR3 sequence: CASRQGGTNEKLFF. CDR3 DNA sequence: TGTGCCAGCCGACAGGGTGGAACTAATGAAAAACTGTTTTTT.

The chain uses TRBV28 and TRBJ2-5; 8 nucleotides match TRBD1. The CDR3 sequence is 15 residues long. Germline assignment: CDR1 MDHEN and CDR2 SYDVKM. With 4 bases clipped from V and 3 bases from J, the junction kept 7 bases outside the gene matches. CDR3 sequence: CASSSTGVMEETQYF. The CDR3, as DNA: TGTGCCAGCAGTTCGACAGGGGTAATGGAAGAGACCCAGTACTTC.

The chain is built from TRBV15 and TRBJ1-6; D uncertain. The length of the CDR3 is 14 residues. The V end lost 1 base, the J end lost 7 bases, and 8 bases lay between the germline ends. The germline CDR1 and CDR2 sequences are LNHNV and YYDKDF (reference sequence). The CDR3 coding sequence is TGTGCCACCAGCAGAGCCACGGGGAATTCACCCCTCCACTTT. Its translation is CATSRATGNSPLHF.

The V call is TRBV5-1, the J call TRBJ2-5; D unclear. The CDR3 has 12 amino acids. V shed 4 bases and J shed 4 bases, with 8 bases lying between them. Germline V CDR1 and CDR2: SGHRS, YFSETQ. CDR3 residues: CASSPPGETQYF. The CDR3 DNA sequence: TGCGCCAGCAGCCCACCAGGAGAGACCCAGTACTTC. Together with reference TRBV5-1 and TRBJ2-5, the CDR3 gives the full variable domain: KAGVTQTPRYLIKTRGQQVTLSCSPISGHRSVSWYQQTPGQGLQFLFEYFSETQRNKGNFPGRFSGRQFSNSRSEMNVSTLELGDSALYLCASSPPGETQYFGPGTRLLVL.

This chain links TRBV19 with TRBJ1-1; D uncertain. Trimming cost V 6 bases and J 5 bases, with 16 bases left between them. Germline CDR1 and CDR2: LNHDA and SQIVND (reference sequence). The CDR3 is 14 amino acids. The CDR3 nucleotides read TGTGCCAGTAGCCGAACCGGTGGAGGGACTGAAGCTTTCTTT. Amino acid sequence: CASSRTGGGTEAFF.

The chain is built from TRBV7-5 and TRBJ2-1; the table's D call, TRBD2, was not checked against the DNA. TRBV7-5 is shown as a pseudogene. The CDR3 loop spans 13 amino acids. The DNA for the CDR3 is TGTGTCAGAAGCTTCGGGGAAAGCAATGAGCAGTTCTTC. It encodes CVRSFGESNEQFF.

This clone was seen once. The chain uses TRBV30 and TRBJ2-7; the match to TRBD1 covers 12 bases. V was pared by 4 bases and J by 4 bases, with 5 bases of the junction left unmatched. This CDR3 has 14 amino acids. CDR1 is GTSNPN, CDR2 SVGIG, per germline (reference sequence). In nucleotides, the CDR3 is TGTGCCTGGAAGGGACAGGGGGCTTGGTACGAGCAGTACTTC. The encoded protein is CAWKGQGAWYEQYF.

This clone has just one count. The chain carries TRBV6-5 and TRBJ1-4; D call uncertain. Deletions cut 6 bases from V and 2 bases from J, with 10 bases between. This CDR3 contains 14 residues. Germline assignment: CDR1 MNHEY and CDR2 SVGAGI. The CDR3 DNA follows: TGTGCCAGCAGGGAGAGTTTGACTAATGAAAAACTGTTTTTT. This encodes CASRESLTNEKLFF.

This clone appeared a few times. The gene calls are TRBV5-1 and TRBJ2-1; possible D gene TRBD1, 5 bases. Germline CDR1 and CDR2: SGHRS and YFSETQ. The ends were cut back, 2 bases at V and 0 bases at J, with 6 bases in the middle. This CDR3 contains 14 residues. CDR3 protein: CASSFDSSYNEQFF. DNA of the CDR3: TGCGCCAGCAGCTTCGACAGCTCCTACAATGAGCAGTTCTTC.

The chain employs TRBV27 and TRBJ2-7, with 14 bases aligning to TRBD2. This CDR3 region has 16 residues. The V gene's germline CDR1 is MNHEY and CDR2 SMNVEV (reference sequence). The V segment lost 5 bases and the J segment 0 bases; nucleotides outside the gene matches: 3. The DNA of the CDR3 is TGTGCCAGCAGTCCAGGGACTAGCGGGAGCTCCTACGAGCAGTACTTC. This gives the protein CASSPGTSGSSYEQYF.

The genes are TRBV5-1 and TRBJ2-5, with 9 bases fitting TRBD2. Looked up from germline, CDR1 is SGHRS and CDR2 is YFSETQ. After removal of 4 bases from V and 5 bases from J, the junction contained 6 bases not matched to a gene. The CDR3 has 14 amino acids. The CDR3 spells CASSALAGLETQYF. CDR3 bases: TGCGCCAGCAGCGCGCTAGCGGGACTGGAGACCCAGTACTTC.

The V call is TRBV7-6, the J call TRBJ2-2; 9 bases are shared with TRBD2. The J segment lost 3 bases and the V segment lost 1 base, leaving 3 bases of the junction unmatched. The CDR3 loop spans 16 amino acids. CDR1 is SGHVS and CDR2 is FNYEAQ in the germline V gene. The CDR3 loop is CASSLGLAEYTGELFF. The CDR3 DNA sequence: TGTGCCAGCAGCTTAGGACTAGCGGAGTACACCGGGGAGCTGTTTTTT.

This clone was seen only once. The chain combines TRBV27 with TRBJ2-7, with D perhaps TRBD1 (5 bases). V shed 2 bases and J shed 4 bases, with 9 bases lying between them. CDR1 is MNHEY and CDR2 is SMNVEV in the germline V gene (reference sequence). The CDR3 totals 13 residues. Written as DNA, the CDR3 is TGTGCCAGCAGTTTAGGGGCTTTTTACGAGCAGTACTTC. This encodes CASSLGAFYEQYF.

The chain couples TRBV5-1 to TRBJ2-1, with TRBD1 identical over 9 bases. Germline V gene sequence: CDR1 SGHRS, CDR2 YFSETQ. The junction had 6 bases not matched to a gene; V was cut back by 3 bases and J by 5 bases. This CDR3 region has 15 residues. Written as DNA, the CDR3 is TGCGCCAGCAGCTGGGGGGACAGGGATGACAATGAGCAGTTCTTC. Translating gives CASSWGDRDDNEQFF.

This chain links TRBV4-1 with TRBJ2-7; a possible D gene is TRBD2 (5 bases). Germline V CDR1 and CDR2: MGHRA, YSYEKL. Trimming took off 0 bases at V and 4 bases at J, with 16 bases between the two ends. CDR3 length: 16 residues. CDR3 residues: CASSQESVNEGYEQYF. Here the CDR3 DNA reads TGCGCCAGCAGCCAAGAATCGGTTAACGAGGGTTACGAGCAGTACTTC.

The chain joins TRBV19 to TRBJ1-5; D may be TRBD1 (5 bases). The V gene lost 9 bases and the J gene lost 0 bases, with 12 bases spanning the gap. The CDR3 contains 14 residues. Germline assignment: CDR1 LNHDA and CDR2 SQIVND (reference sequence). The CDR3 sequence is CASCDRYSNQPQHF. CDR3 bases: TGTGCCAGCTGTGACAGATATAGCAATCAGCCCCAGCATTTT.